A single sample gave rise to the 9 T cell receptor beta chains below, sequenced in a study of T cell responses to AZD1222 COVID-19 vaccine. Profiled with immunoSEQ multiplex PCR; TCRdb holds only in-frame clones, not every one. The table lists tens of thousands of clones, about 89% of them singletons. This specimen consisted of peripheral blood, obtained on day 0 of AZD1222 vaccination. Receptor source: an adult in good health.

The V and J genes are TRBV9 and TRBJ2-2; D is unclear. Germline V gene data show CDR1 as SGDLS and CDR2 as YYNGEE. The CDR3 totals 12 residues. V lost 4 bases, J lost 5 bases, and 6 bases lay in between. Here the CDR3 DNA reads TGTGCCAGCAGCCCCGGGACCGGGGAGCTGTTTTTT. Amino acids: CASSPGTGELFF.

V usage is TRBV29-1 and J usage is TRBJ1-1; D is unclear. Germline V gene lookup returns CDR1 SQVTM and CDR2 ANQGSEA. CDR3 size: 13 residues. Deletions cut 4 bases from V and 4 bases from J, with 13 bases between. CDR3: CSVARGARTEAFF. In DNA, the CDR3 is TGCAGCGTTGCCCGGGGAGCTCGCACTGAAGCTTTCTTT.

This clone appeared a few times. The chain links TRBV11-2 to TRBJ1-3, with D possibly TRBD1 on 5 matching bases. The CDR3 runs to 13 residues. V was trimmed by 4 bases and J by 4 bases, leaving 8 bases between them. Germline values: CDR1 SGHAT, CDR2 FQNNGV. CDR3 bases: TGTGCCAGCAGCTCTGACAGAGGAAACACCATATATTTT. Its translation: CASSSDRGNTIYF.

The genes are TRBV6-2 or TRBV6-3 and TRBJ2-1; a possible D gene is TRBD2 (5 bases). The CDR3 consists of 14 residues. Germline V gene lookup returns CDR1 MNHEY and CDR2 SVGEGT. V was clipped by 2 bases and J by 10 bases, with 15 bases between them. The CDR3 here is CASSYSSSRKEQFF. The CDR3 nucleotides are TGTGCCAGCAGTTACAGTTCTAGCCGCAAGGAGCAGTTCTTC.

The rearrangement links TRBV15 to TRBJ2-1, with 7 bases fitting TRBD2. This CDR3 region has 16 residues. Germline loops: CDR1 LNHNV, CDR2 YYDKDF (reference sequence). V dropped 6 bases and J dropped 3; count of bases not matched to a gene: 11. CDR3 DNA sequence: TGTGCCACCAGTCCGGGGGGACCCGGGTTCTACAATGAGCAGTTCTTC. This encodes CATSPGGPGFYNEQFF.

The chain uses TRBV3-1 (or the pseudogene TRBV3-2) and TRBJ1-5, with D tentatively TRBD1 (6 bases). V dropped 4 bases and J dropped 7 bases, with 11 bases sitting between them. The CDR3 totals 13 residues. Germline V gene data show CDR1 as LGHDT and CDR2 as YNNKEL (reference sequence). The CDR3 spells CASSRKGEQPQHF. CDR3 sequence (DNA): TGTGCCAGCAGCCGGAAGGGGGAACAGCCCCAGCATTTT.

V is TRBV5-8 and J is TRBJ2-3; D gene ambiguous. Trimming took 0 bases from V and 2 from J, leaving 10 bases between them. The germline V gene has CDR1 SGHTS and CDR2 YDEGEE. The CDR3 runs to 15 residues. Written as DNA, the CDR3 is TGTGCCAGCAGCTTGGTCTGGTCGGACACAGATACGCAGTATTTT. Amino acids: CASSLVWSDTDTQYF.

This CDR3 reads CASSLAQGNTEAFF. Written as DNA, the CDR3 is TGCGCCAGCAGCTTGGCGCAGGGGAACACTGAAGCTTTCTTT. This chain uses TRBV5-1 with TRBJ1-1; D is perhaps TRBD1 (5 bases). Germline CDR1 and CDR2: SGHRS and YFSETQ. The CDR3 spans 14 residues. V lost 0 bases to trimming and J lost 1 base, with 7 bases between them.

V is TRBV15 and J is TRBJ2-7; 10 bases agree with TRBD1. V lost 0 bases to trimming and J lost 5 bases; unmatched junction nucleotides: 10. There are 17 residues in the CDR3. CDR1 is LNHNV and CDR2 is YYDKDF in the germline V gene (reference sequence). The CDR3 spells CATSRDFGQGDGNEQYF. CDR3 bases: TGTGCCACCAGCAGAGACTTTGGACAGGGGGACGGTAACGAGCAGTACTTC. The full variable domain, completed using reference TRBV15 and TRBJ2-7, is DAMVIQNPRYQVTQFGKPVTLSCSQTLNHNVMYWYQQKSSQAPKLLFHYYDKDFNNEADTPDNFQSRRPNTSFCFLDIRSPGLGDTAMYLCATSRDFGQGDGNEQYFGPGTRLTVT.